This T cell receptor beta chain is from a study of early T cells in non-severe SARS-CoV-2 infection. Study at large: Sequencing targeted bulk RNA from unsorted whole blood, leaving chains unpaired.

Germline CDR1 reads SEHNR; CDR2 reads FQNEAQ (reference sequence). The CDR3 runs 16 residues. J gave up 0 bases and V 1 base, and 4 bases lay outside the gene matches. Unique molecular identifiers were added to individual cDNA molecules. TCRdb independently ran MiXCR on the 5' RACE reads; one entry per CDR3 protein. The sample records over 85,000 distinct CDR3 sequences, approximately 17% being singletons. This clonotype was seen a few times. What was sequenced was whole blood. The receptor comes from an adult who was a healthcare worker with PCR-confirmed SARS-CoV-2 infection or an uninfected control (not recorded which). This chain uses TRBV7-9 with TRBJ2-7, with 9 bases lining up with TRBD2. CDR3 sequence: CASSLDLGLASYEQYF. Written as DNA, the CDR3 is TGTGCCAGCAGCTTAGACCTGGGACTAGCCTCCTACGAGCAGTACTTC.